This is a list of T cell receptor beta chains from one sample in a study of blood T cell repertoires in COVID-19. Profiled with immunoSEQ multiplex PCR; TCRdb holds only in-frame clones, not every one. The repertoire has roughly 250,000 clones, 80% to 85% of them found once; the top ten carry about 1.5%. Source material: peripheral blood. These receptors all come from a middle-aged woman who had recovered from COVID-19. The CDR3 runs from the conserved cysteine through the conserved F or W. A D gene is named only where the DNA matches it firmly. Clone size is not always given. Where it is, it says once, few, many or a class for expanded clones.

NA | TRBJ1-5 | once | TRBV10-3 | CAISESNRAGDQPQHF | TGTGCCATCAGTGAGTCGAATAGGGCCGGGGATCAGCCCCAGCATTTT
NA | TRBJ1-3 | NA | TRBV10-3 | CAISPAGGFTGNTIYF | TGTGCCATCAGCCCCGCGGGGGGGTTTACAGGAAACACCATATATTTT
NA | TRBJ2-3 | once | TRBV2 | CASRYTDTQYF | TGTGCCAGCAGGTATACAGATACGCAGTATTTT
TRBD1 | TRBJ1-1 | NA | TRBV5-5 | CASSLDWDRGSVAFF | TGTGCCAGCAGCTTGGACTGGGACAGGGGGTCTGTAGCTTTCTTT
NA | TRBJ1-1 | NA | TRBV5-1 | CASRSGSNTEAFF | TGCGCCAGCAGATCAGGATCGAACACTGAAGCTTTCTTT
TRBD1 | TRBJ1-3 | NA | TRBV6-6 | CASRTGTGWMNTIYF | TGTGCCAGCAGAACCGGGACAGGGTGGATGAACACCATATATTTT
TRBD1 | TRBJ1-6 | NA | TRBV6-6 | CASSPTGIVYNSPLHF | TGTGCCAGCAGTCCGACAGGGATAGTCTATAATTCACCCCTCCACTTT
NA | TRBJ2-1 | NA | TRBV12-3/TRBV12-4 | CASTTYIYNEQFF | TGTGCCAGCACCACATATATCTACAATGAGCAGTTCTTC
NA | TRBJ2-1 | NA | TRBV29-1 | CSVEDGSEEQFF | TGCAGCGTTGAAGACGGGTCGGAAGAGCAGTTCTTC
NA | TRBJ1-5 | NA | TRBV27 | CASSLFAHQPQHF | TGTGCCAGCAGTTTATTCGCGCATCAGCCCCAGCATTTT
TRBD1 | TRBJ2-7 | NA | TRBV9 | CASSYRPETGGYEQYF | TGTGCCAGCAGCTACCGGCCAGAGACAGGGGGCTACGAGCAGTACTTC
NA | TRBJ1-5 | NA | TRBV4-1 | CASSQDRTVSNQPQHF | TGCGCCAGCAGCCAAGATAGGACAGTCAGCAATCAGCCCCAGCATTTT
TRBD2 | TRBJ2-2 | NA | TRBV5-1 | CASTLAGPNTGELFF | TGCGCCAGCACTCTAGCGGGTCCTAACACCGGGGAGCTGTTTTTT
NA | TRBJ2-6 | NA | TRBV18 | CASSRVSPNSGANVLTF | TGTGCCAGCTCAAGAGTCTCTCCGAACTCTGGGGCCAACGTCCTGACTTTC
NA | TRBJ1-1 | NA | TRBV30 | CAWSVQTDTEAFF | TGTGCCTGGAGTGTCCAGACAGACACTGAAGCTTTCTTT
NA | TRBJ1-3 | NA | TRBV9 | CASSSHHSNSGNTIYF | TGTGCCAGCAGCTCCCACCACAGTAACTCTGGAAACACCATATATTTT
TRBD1 | TRBJ1-2 | once | TRBV13 | CASSTHRGINYGYTF | TGTGCCAGCAGCACCCACAGGGGGATTAACTATGGCTACACCTTC
NA | TRBJ1-3 | NA | TRBV19 | CASRSQGSGNTIYF | TGTGCCAGCCGGTCCCAGGGCTCTGGAAACACCATATATTTT
NA | TRBJ2-7 | NA | TRBV3-1/TRBV3-2 | CASSQRGPTAHEQYF | TGTGCCAGCAGCCAGCGCGGGCCAACGGCCCACGAGCAGTACTTC